The 31 T cell receptor beta chains below were found in one sample sequenced in a study of cytomegalovirus exposure and HLA in healthy donors. PCR primers comprised 60 Vbeta and 13 Jbeta primers. This table comes from immunoSEQ multiplex PCR, and its TCRdb copy is limited to in-frame clones, with some not included. The table has about 120,000 clones, around 84% seen once. The sequenced sample consisted of PBMCs. These receptors were collected from a woman under 40 in good health and CMV-seronegative.

This clone has a handful of counts. This chain uses TRBV19 with TRBJ1-2; weak D call: TRBD1 (5 bases). Trimming took off 1 base at V and 6 bases at J, with 12 bases between the two ends. The CDR3 runs 14 residues. Per the germline V gene, CDR1 is LNHDA and CDR2 is SQIVND (reference sequence). DNA of the CDR3: TGTGCCAGTAGTATAGGACAGCTCTCGGATGGCTACACCTTC. Translating it yields CASSIGQLSDGYTF.

This clone was observed a handful of times. The chain couples TRBV7-3 to TRBJ2-2; no reliable D call. V was shortened by 3 bases and J by 8 bases, with 10 bases between the two germline ends. Germline loops: CDR1 SGHTA, CDR2 FQGTGA. The CDR3 is 13 amino acids. This CDR3 reads CASSLYSQGELFF. The CDR3 DNA reads as TGTGCCAGCAGCTTGTACAGCCAAGGGGAGCTGTTTTTT.

This clone has just a few counts. This chain uses TRBV28 with TRBJ1-1; 7 bases align to TRBD1. In germline, CDR1 is MDHEN, CDR2 SYDVKM. Trimming removed 7 bases from V and 4 bases from J; junction bases left unmatched: 9. This CDR3 has 14 amino acids. The CDR3 DNA is TGTGCCAGCAAGGGGGCGGGGCCGTCCACTGAAGCTTTCTTT. Amino acids: CASKGAGPSTEAFF.

V and J are TRBV7-2 and TRBJ2-5, with D perhaps matching TRBD1 (6 bases). Germline V gene data show CDR1 as SGHTA and CDR2 as FQGNSA. The CDR3 covers 14 residues. V lost 0 bases, J lost 1 base, and 6 bases lay in between. The CDR3 here is CASSLADSQETQYF. The CDR3 DNA follows: TGTGCCAGCAGCTTAGCGGACAGCCAAGAGACCCAGTACTTC.

The chain links TRBV30 to TRBJ1-6; no firm D call. In germline, CDR1 is GTSNPN, CDR2 SVGIG (reference sequence). The CDR3 is 15 residues long. Trimming left V 0 bases short and J 0 bases short, with 6 bases between. This chain's CDR3 is CAWSVHSSYNSPLHF. CDR3 sequence (DNA): TGTGCCTGGAGTGTACACAGCTCCTATAATTCACCCCTCCACTTT.

The chain joins TRBV28 to TRBJ2-7; D gene ambiguous. Germline V gene lookup returns CDR1 MDHEN and CDR2 SYDVKM. The V end lost 5 bases, the J end lost 4 bases, and 21 bases lay between the germline ends. The CDR3 runs 16 residues. The CDR3 is CASSPNVWSNGYEQYF. In DNA, the CDR3 is TGTGCCAGCAGTCCAAACGTCTGGAGTAACGGGTACGAGCAGTACTTC.

The CDR3 DNA sequence: TGTGCCAGCAGTTATAGAGTCAGGGCGGCCAGGGACGAGCAGTACTTC. As protein: CASSYRVRAARDEQYF. The chain employs TRBV6-5 and TRBJ2-7; D may be TRBD1 (5 bases). The CDR3 covers 16 residues. Deletions cut 3 bases from V and 5 bases from J, with 20 bases between. Per germline, CDR1 MNHEY and CDR2 SVGAGI.

This clone has just one count. V usage is TRBV4-3 and J usage is TRBJ2-2, with D possibly being TRBD1 (5 bases). The length of the CDR3 is 18 residues. The V gene's germline CDR1 is LGHNA and CDR2 YSLEER. Trimming shortened V by 0 bases and J by 2 bases, and 16 bases separated the two germline ends. CDR3 residues: CASSQDTVGQVNTGELFF. The CDR3 bases are TGCGCCAGCAGCCAAGATACAGTGGGGCAGGTAAACACCGGGGAGCTGTTTTTT.

The chain joins TRBV5-1 to TRBJ1-5, with unresolved D. The length of the CDR3 is 13 residues. Trimming left V 3 bases short and J 5 bases short, with 9 bases between. Germline V gene sequence: CDR1 SGHRS, CDR2 YFSETQ. The CDR3 spells CASSSGKDQPQHF. The CDR3 DNA reads as TGCGCCAGCAGCTCCGGGAAGGATCAGCCCCAGCATTTT.

CDR3 bases: TGCGCCAGCAGCCAAGTTGTCATGAACACTGAAGCTTTCTTT. Its translation: CASSQVVMNTEAFF. The chain recombines TRBV4-1 with TRBJ1-1; D remains unclear. Germline values: CDR1 MGHRA, CDR2 YSYEKL. V dropped 1 base and J dropped 0 bases, with 6 bases sitting between them. CDR3 size: 14 residues.

V is TRBV6-1 and J is TRBJ1-5; D is undetermined. This CDR3 spans 14 amino acids. V was shortened by 6 bases and J by 4 bases, with 13 bases between the two germline ends. Per germline, CDR1 MNHNS and CDR2 SASEGT. The CDR3 spells CASSVNGPNQPQHF. The CDR3 bases are TGTGCCAGCAGCGTGAATGGCCCTAATCAGCCCCAGCATTTT.

CDR3 nucleotides: TGTGCCAGCAAAATCCTAGCGGGAGTCTCCTACGAGCAGTACTTC. Residues: CASKILAGVSYEQYF. This chain links TRBV6-6 with TRBJ2-7, with 10 bases that match TRBD2. V trimming: 7 bases; J trimming: 0 bases; junction bases outside the gene matches: 6. CDR3 length: 15 amino acids. Germline CDR1 and CDR2: MNHNY and SVGAGI (reference sequence).

In the case of this clone: Germline and junction disagree at one end, which may indicate a read error. V and J are TRBV7-2 and TRBJ2-7, with 12 bases lining up with TRBD2. This CDR3 region has 14 residues. The germline V gene has CDR1 SGHTA and CDR2 FQGNSA. CDR3 sequence reads: CASSSSWTSGKPMF. In nucleotides, the CDR3 is TGTGCCAGCAGCTCGTCCTGGACTAGCGGGAAACCCATGTTC.

The rearrangement joins TRBV30 to TRBJ1-1; possible D gene TRBD1, 5 bases. This CDR3 is built from 13 residues. Germline V lookup: CDR1 GTSNPN, CDR2 SVGIG (reference sequence). V was pared by 2 bases and J by 6 bases, with 13 bases between. CDR3 DNA: TGTGCCTGGAGTTGGGGAGGGGAAGCTGAAGCTTTCTTT. This encodes CAWSWGGEAEAFF. Using reference TRBV30 and TRBJ1-1 for the parts outside the CDR3, the full variable domain is SQTIHQWPATLVQPVGSPLSLECTVEGTSNPNLYWYRQAAGRGLQLLFYSVGIGQISSEVPQNLSASRPQDRQFILSSKKLLLSDSGFYLCAWSWGGEAEAFFGQGTRLTVV.

V gene TRBV4-1 combines with J gene TRBJ2-1; D perhaps matches TRBD2 (6 bases). The germline V gene has CDR1 MGHRA and CDR2 YSYEKL. The CDR3 has 15 amino acids. The V and J ends lost 0 bases and 7 bases respectively, with 13 bases between them. The chain's CDR3 is CASSQEGTGVNEQFF. Here the CDR3 DNA reads TGCGCCAGCAGCCAAGAAGGGACGGGAGTTAATGAGCAGTTCTTC.

The chain uses TRBV16 and TRBJ1-2; D possibly corresponds to TRBD1 (5 bases). From germline, CDR1 is KGHSY and CDR2 FQNENV. The CDR3 has 15 amino acids. V was trimmed by 1 base and J by 3 bases, leaving 12 bases between them. CDR3 DNA sequence: TGTGCCAGCAGCCAATTGGGGGGTCCCGACTATGGCTACACCTTC. Its protein is CASSQLGGPDYGYTF.

The chain couples TRBV10-3 to TRBJ2-3; TRBD2 agrees at 8 bases. Germline trimming cut 0 bases from V and 1 base from J; bases unmatched to any gene: 3. CDR3 size: 16 residues. CDR1 is ENHRY and CDR2 is SYGVKD in the germline V gene. CDR3 bases: TGTGCCATCAGTGAGTCCGGCGGGAGGCGCACAGATACGCAGTATTTT. This encodes CAISESGGRRTDTQYF.

This chain joins TRBV21-1 and TRBJ2-7; the listed D gene, TRBD1, was not tested against the DNA. TRBV21-1 is tagged as a pseudogene. This CDR3 spans 12 amino acids. CDR3 sequence: CASLQDRYEQYF. For the CDR3, the DNA is TGTGCCAGCCTTCAGGACAGATACGAGCAGTACTTC.

This clone has only a few counts. The chain couples TRBV5-1 to TRBJ2-5; D is possibly TRBD2 (5 bases). From germline, CDR1 is SGHRS and CDR2 YFSETQ. V was shortened by 4 bases and J by 5 bases, with 12 bases between the two germline ends. The CDR3 contains 13 residues. CDR3 in DNA: TGCGCCAGCAGCATTAGCGTAGCGGAGACCCAGTACTTC. Translated: CASSISVAETQYF.

This chain links TRBV7-9 with TRBJ2-2; D may be TRBD1 (5 bases). The CDR3 totals 15 residues. Trimming removed 4 bases at V and 7 bases at J, with 16 bases between. Germline values: CDR1 SEHNR, CDR2 FQNEAQ (reference sequence). CDR3 DNA: TGTGCCAGCAGCTCCGCAGGGCAGGAGCACGGGGAGCTGTTTTTT. It encodes CASSSAGQEHGELFF.

The genes are TRBV7-6 and TRBJ2-3; no clear D. From germline, CDR1 is SGHVS and CDR2 FNYEAQ. Trimming shortened V by 1 base and J by 1 base, and 15 bases separated the two germline ends. This CDR3 is 17 amino acids long. In DNA, the CDR3 is TGTGCCAGCAGCTTAGGGGCTTTCGCTGTCCGCACAGATACGCAGTATTTT. Translation gives CASSLGAFAVRTDTQYF.

This chain connects TRBV28 to TRBJ1-4; 7 bases agree with TRBD1. Germline CDR1 reads MDHEN; CDR2 reads SYDVKM. This CDR3 is built from 14 residues. The ends lost 5 bases at V and 10 bases at J; junction bases unmatched: 10. This chain's CDR3 is CASSSQGVVGKLFF. In nucleotides, the CDR3 is TGTGCCAGCAGTAGTCAGGGGGTGGTGGGAAAACTGTTTTTT.

CDR3 sequence: CATQRISTDTQYF. Here the CDR3 DNA reads TGTGCCACCCAGCGCATCAGCACAGATACGCAGTATTTT. The chain employs TRBV10-3 and TRBJ2-3; D is ambiguous. CDR1 ENHRY and CDR2 SYGVKD come from the germline V gene. CDR3 length: 13 residues. Trimming cost V 10 bases and J 0 bases, with 11 bases left between them.

The rearrangement joins TRBV6-1 to TRBJ1-1; no reliable D call. Trimming removed 5 bases from V and 8 bases from J, with 12 bases in between. The CDR3 has 12 residues. In germline, CDR1 is MNHNS, CDR2 SASEGT. CDR3 amino acids: CASSPPPEEAFF. CDR3 coding DNA: TGTGCCAGCAGTCCTCCCCCCGAGGAAGCTTTCTTT.

This clone was observed a few times. The chain has TRBV28 and TRBJ1-1, with TRBD1 matching over 9 bases. Looked up from germline, CDR1 is MDHEN and CDR2 is SYDVKM. The CDR3 is 14 residues long. The J segment lost 8 bases and the V segment lost 6 bases, leaving 10 bases of the junction unmatched. CDR3: CASRKNRGLGEAFF. In nucleotides, the CDR3 is TGTGCCAGCAGAAAGAACAGGGGGCTAGGGGAAGCTTTCTTT.

The chain uses TRBV6-5 and TRBJ2-1; weak D call: TRBD2 (5 bases). V was cut by 0 bases and J by 8 bases, with 17 bases left in between. The CDR3 runs 16 residues. Germline CDR1 MNHEY, CDR2 SVGAGI. In DNA form, the CDR3 reads TGTGCCAGCAGTTACTCGACTGGCGGAGGTGCGGATGAGCAGTTCTTC. Its protein is CASSYSTGGGADEQFF.

This clone was counted once. The V call is TRBV5-1, the J call TRBJ2-7, with D perhaps matching TRBD1 (6 bases). Trimming pared 1 base from V and 0 bases from J, leaving 14 bases between. The CDR3 spans 16 residues. CDR1 and CDR2 from the germline V gene are SGHRS and YFSETQ. CDR3 sequence reads: CASSLSTGTISYEQYF. The CDR3 region has the DNA TGCGCCAGCAGCTTGAGTACAGGGACCATCTCCTACGAGCAGTACTTC.

J is TRBJ2-7 and V is TRBV5-6; 7 nucleotides align to TRBD1. Germline loops: CDR1 SGHDT, CDR2 YYEEEE. The CDR3 extends over 14 amino acids. V was pared by 2 bases and J by 1 base, with 3 bases of the junction left unmatched. In DNA, the CDR3 is TGTGCCAGCAGCTTACAGGGGATTTCCTACGAGCAGTACTTC. It codes for CASSLQGISYEQYF.

This clone was counted only a few times. This chain joins TRBV7-9 and TRBJ2-1; D call uncertain. Germline-derived CDR1 and CDR2 are SEHNR and FQNEAQ (reference sequence). V lost 1 base, J lost 5 bases, and 6 bases lay in between. This CDR3 comprises 13 residues. The DNA of the CDR3 is TGTGCCAGCAGCTTAGTACACCACAATGAGCAGTTCTTC. Residues: CASSLVHHNEQFF.

The chain uses TRBV27 and TRBJ1-1, with D possibly TRBD1 on 5 matching bases. V shed 10 bases and J shed 1 base, with 13 bases lying between them. The germline CDR1 and CDR2 sequences are MNHEY and SMNVEV (reference sequence). The CDR3 sequence is 13 residues long. In DNA, the CDR3 is TGTGCCACCCTGGGAAGGGGGAACACTGAAGCTTTCTTT. It is translated as CATLGRGNTEAFF.

The CDR3 spells CSVGIAGVWETQYF. The CDR3 bases are TGCAGCGTCGGAATAGCGGGAGTGTGGGAGACCCAGTACTTC. The chain employs TRBV29-1 and TRBJ2-5; the match to TRBD2 covers 9 bases. Germline V gene data show CDR1 as SQVTM and CDR2 as ANQGSEA. The CDR3 is 14 amino acids. With 6 bases clipped from V and 5 bases from J, the junction kept 10 bases outside the gene matches.